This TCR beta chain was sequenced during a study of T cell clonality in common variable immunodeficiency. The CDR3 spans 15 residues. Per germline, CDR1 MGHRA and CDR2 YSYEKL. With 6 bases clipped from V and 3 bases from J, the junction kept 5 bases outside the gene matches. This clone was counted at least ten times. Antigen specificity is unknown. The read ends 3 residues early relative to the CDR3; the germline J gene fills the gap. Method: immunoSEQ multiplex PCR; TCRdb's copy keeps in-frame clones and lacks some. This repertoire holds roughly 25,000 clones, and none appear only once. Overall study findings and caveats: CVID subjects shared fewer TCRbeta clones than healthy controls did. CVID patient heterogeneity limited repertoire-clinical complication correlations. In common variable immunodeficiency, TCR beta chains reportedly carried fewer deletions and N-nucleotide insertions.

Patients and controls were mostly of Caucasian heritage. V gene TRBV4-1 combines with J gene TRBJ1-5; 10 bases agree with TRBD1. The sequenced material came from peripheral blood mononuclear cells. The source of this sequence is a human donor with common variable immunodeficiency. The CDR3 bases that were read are TGCGCCAGCAGACTGACAGGGGGCCCCAATCAGCCC. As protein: CASRLTGGPNQP. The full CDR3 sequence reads CASRLTGGPNQPQHF.